These 7 T cell receptor beta chains came from one sample sequenced in a study of T cells in Graves' hyperthyroidism and ophthalmopathy. Amplification targeted TCR beta CDR3 regions from RNA transcripts. HTBI primers drove first-round RT-PCR of the TCR CDR3. From the multiplex PCR reads, TCRdb called clonotypes with MiXCR, one entry per CDR3 protein. Among 690,000 or so distinct CDR3 sequences listed, about 19% were seen once. The sample was blood. These receptor sequences come from a woman aged 50 to 60 with Graves' hyperthyroidism that later progressed to Graves' ophthalmopathy.

This clonotype appeared many times. The chain carries TRBV30 and TRBJ2-7; D not resolved. Germline V gene lookup returns CDR1 GTSNPN and CDR2 SVGIG (reference sequence). There are 11 residues in the CDR3. V lost 3 bases and J lost 1, with 4 bases in between. As DNA, the CDR3 is TGTGCCTGGAGAGAATCCTACGAGCAGTACTTC. Residues: CAWRESYEQYF.

The chain combines TRBV5-5 with TRBJ2-4; 11 bases are a match to TRBD1. Germline CDR1 SGHKS, CDR2 YYEKEE (reference sequence). There are 18 residues in the CDR3. With 0 bases clipped from V and 0 bases from J, the junction kept 5 bases outside the gene matches. The CDR3 here is CASSLDGQGALAKNIQYF. The CDR3 region has the DNA TGTGCCAGCAGCTTGGACGGACAGGGGGCGCTAGCCAAAAACATTCAGTACTTC.

This clonotype was seen ten or more times. This sequence joins TRBV11-1 and TRBJ1-1; D gene uncertain. Germline CDR1 and CDR2: SGHAT and FQDESV (reference sequence). This CDR3 is 13 amino acids long. Trimming took off 5 bases at V and 4 bases at J, with 11 bases between the two ends. CDR3 amino acids: CASSRSGGTEAFF. CDR3 nucleotide sequence: TGTGCCAGCAGCCGTTCCGGCGGCACTGAAGCTTTCTTT.

This clonotype was recorded at least ten times. CDR3 bases: TGTGCCAGCAGTTTCCGACGGAGAGGGACAGGCTCTAACTATGGCTACACCTTC. Its protein is CASSFRRRGTGSNYGYTF. This chain joins TRBV12-3 or TRBV12-4 and TRBJ1-2, with 8 bases lining up with TRBD1. Losses at the gene ends were 3 bases for V and 0 bases for J; bases not matched to a gene: 12. This CDR3 contains 18 residues.

This clonotype appeared many times. The rearrangement uses TRBV11-3 and TRBJ2-1, with no clear D. The CDR3 covers 14 residues. Germline lookup yields CDR1 SGHNT and CDR2 YENEEA. Trimming removed 5 bases at V and 4 bases at J, with 12 bases between. The CDR3 sequence is CASSPGGRYNEQFF. CDR3 DNA sequence: TGTGCCAGCAGCCCCGGCGGACGGTACAATGAGCAGTTCTTC.

This clonotype was seen ten or more times. This chain joins TRBV6-1 and TRBJ2-5; 11 bases align to TRBD2. Germline lookup yields CDR1 MNHNS and CDR2 SASEGT. The CDR3 runs to 18 residues. After removal of 2 bases from V and 4 bases from J, the junction contained 12 bases not matched to a gene. CDR3 coding DNA: TGTGCCAGCAGTGAAATTGCTAGCGGGGGGAGTTGGTCAGAGACCCAGTACTTC. This sequence encodes CASSEIASGGSWSETQYF.

This clonotype was counted a few times. This CDR3 is missing its conserved last phenylalanine or tryptophan, likely due to a read error. The chain carries TRBV30 and TRBJ1-5; TRBD1 matches 9 bases. Germline V gives CDR1 GTSNPN, CDR2 SVGIG (reference sequence). After removal of 1 base from V and 7 bases from J, the junction contained 8 bases not matched to a gene. The CDR3 extends over 15 amino acids. As DNA, the CDR3 is TGTGCCTGGAGTGGCGGGACAGGGATGGGGCAGCCCCAGCATCTT. Amino acid sequence: CAWSGGTGMGQPQHL.